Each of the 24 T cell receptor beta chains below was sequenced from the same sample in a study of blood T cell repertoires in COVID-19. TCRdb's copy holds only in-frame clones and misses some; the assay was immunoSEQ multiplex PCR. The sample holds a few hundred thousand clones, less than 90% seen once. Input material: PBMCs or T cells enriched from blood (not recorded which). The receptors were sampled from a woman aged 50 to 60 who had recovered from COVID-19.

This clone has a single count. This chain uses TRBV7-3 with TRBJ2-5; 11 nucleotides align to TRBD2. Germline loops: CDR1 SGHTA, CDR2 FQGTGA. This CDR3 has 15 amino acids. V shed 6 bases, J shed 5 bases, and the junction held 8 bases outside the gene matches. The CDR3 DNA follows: TGTGCCAGCAGTTATAGCGGGAGGGCCAGGGAGACCCAGTACTTC. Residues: CASSYSGRARETQYF.

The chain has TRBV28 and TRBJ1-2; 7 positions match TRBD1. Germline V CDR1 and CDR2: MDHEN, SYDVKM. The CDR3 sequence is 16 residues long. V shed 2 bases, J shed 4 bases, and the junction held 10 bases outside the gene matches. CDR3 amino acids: CASSLQGTVYSYGYTF. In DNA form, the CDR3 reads TGTGCCAGCAGTTTACAGGGGACAGTTTACTCCTATGGCTACACCTTC.

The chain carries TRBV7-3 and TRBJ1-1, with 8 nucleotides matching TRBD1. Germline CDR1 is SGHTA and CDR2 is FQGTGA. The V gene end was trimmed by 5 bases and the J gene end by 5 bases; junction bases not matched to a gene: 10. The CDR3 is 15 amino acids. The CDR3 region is CASSATGGRETEAFF. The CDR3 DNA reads TGTGCCAGCAGCGCCACAGGGGGTCGGGAGACTGAAGCTTTCTTT.

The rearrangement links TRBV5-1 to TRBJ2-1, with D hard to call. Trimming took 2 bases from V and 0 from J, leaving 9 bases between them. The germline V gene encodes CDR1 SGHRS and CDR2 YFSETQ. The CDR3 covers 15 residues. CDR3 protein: CASSFSTSSYNEQFF. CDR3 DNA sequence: TGCGCCAGCAGCTTTAGCACGAGCTCCTACAATGAGCAGTTCTTC.

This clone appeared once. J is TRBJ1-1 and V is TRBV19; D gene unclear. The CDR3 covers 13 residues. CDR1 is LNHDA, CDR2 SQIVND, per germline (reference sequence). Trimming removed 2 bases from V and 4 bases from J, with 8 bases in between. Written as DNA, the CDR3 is TGTGCCAGTAGTATACCGGGAAGCACTGAAGCTTTCTTT. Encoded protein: CASSIPGSTEAFF. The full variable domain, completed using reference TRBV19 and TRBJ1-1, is DGGITQSPKYLFRKEGQNVTLSCEQNLNHDAMYWYRQDPGQGLRLIYYSQIVNDFQKGDIAEGYSVSREKKESFPLTVTSAQKNPTAFYLCASSIPGSTEAFFGQGTRLTVV.

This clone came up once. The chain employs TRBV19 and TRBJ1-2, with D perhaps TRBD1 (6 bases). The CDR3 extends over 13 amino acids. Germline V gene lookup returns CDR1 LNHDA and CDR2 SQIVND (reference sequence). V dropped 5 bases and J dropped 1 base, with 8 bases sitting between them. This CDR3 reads CASSWDINYGYTF. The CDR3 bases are TGTGCCAGTAGTTGGGACATTAACTATGGCTACACCTTC.

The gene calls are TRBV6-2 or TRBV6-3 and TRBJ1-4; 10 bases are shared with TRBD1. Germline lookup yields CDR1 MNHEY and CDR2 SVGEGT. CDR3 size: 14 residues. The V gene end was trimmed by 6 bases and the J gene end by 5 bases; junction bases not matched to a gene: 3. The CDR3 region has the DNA TGTGCCAGCAGCCGGACAGGGGGAAATGAAAAACTGTTTTTT. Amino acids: CASSRTGGNEKLFF.

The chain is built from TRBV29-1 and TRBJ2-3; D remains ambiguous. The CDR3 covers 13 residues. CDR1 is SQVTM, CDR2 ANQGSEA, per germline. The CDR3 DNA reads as TGCACTCAAACCCCAGGTAGGAAAGATACGCAGTATTTT. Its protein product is CTQTPGRKDTQYF.

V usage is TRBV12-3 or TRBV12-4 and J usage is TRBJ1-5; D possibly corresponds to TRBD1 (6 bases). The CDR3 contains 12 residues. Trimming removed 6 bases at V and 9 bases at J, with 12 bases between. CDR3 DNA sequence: TGTGCCAGCAGCAAGACAGGAATGCCCCAGCATTTT. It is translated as CASSKTGMPQHF.

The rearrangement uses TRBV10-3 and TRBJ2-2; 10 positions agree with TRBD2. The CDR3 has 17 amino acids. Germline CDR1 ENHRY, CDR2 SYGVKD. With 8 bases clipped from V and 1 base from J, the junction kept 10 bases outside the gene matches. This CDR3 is CAIGGFRLAGNTGELFF. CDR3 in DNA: TGTGCCATCGGGGGGTTCCGACTAGCGGGGAACACCGGGGAGCTGTTTTTT.

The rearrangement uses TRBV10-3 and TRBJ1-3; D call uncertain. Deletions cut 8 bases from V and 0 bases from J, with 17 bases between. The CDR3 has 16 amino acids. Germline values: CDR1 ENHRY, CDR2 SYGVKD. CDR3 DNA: TGTGCCATCGCGAGGCTGGAATCGAGCTCTGGAAACACCATATATTTT. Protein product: CAIARLESSSGNTIYF.

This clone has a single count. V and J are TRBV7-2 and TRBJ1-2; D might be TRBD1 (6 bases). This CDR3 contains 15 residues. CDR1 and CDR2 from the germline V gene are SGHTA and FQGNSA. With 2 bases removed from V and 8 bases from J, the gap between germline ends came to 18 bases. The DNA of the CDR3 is TGTGCCAGCAGCTTACGGTACCGGGACAACGACGGCTACACCTTC. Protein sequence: CASSLRYRDNDGYTF.

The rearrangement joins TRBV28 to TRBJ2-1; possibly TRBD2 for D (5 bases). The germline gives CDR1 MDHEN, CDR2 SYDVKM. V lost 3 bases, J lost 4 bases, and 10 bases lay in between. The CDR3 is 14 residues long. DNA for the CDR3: TGTGCCAGCAGTTTGAGGGAGTATTACAATGAGCAGTTCTTC. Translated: CASSLREYYNEQFF.

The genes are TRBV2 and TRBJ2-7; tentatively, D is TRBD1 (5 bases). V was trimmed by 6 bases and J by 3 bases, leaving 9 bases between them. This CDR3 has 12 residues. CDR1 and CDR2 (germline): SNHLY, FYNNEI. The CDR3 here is CASSTQGYEQYF. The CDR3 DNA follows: TGTGCCAGCAGCACCCAGGGCTACGAGCAGTACTTC.

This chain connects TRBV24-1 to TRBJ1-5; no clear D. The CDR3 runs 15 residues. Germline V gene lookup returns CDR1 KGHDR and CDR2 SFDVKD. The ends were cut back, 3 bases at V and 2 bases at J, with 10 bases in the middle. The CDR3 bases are TGTGCCACCAGTGATGGGAGTTGGGGCAATCAGCCCCAGCATTTT. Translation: CATSDGSWGNQPQHF.

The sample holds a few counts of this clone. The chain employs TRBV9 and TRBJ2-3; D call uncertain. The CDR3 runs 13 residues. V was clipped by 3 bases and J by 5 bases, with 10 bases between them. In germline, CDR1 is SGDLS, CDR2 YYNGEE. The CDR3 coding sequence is TGTGCCAGCAGCGGAAAAATAGTAGATACGCAGTATTTT. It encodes CASSGKIVDTQYF.

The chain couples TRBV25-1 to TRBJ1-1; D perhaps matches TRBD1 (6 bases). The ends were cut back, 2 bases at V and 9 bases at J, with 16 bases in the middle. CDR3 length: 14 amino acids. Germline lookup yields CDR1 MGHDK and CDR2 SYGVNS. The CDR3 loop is CASSEGGFARKAFF. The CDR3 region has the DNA TGTGCCAGCAGTGAAGGGGGCTTTGCCCGAAAAGCTTTCTTT.

The CDR3 sequence: CASSLETSGGGAEQFF. DNA of the CDR3: TGTGCCAGCAGCTTAGAGACTAGCGGGGGCGGGGCTGAGCAGTTCTTC. This chain links TRBV11-3 with TRBJ2-1; 12 nucleotides align to TRBD2. From germline, CDR1 is SGHNT and CDR2 YENEEA. The CDR3 extends over 16 amino acids. Germline trimming cut 0 bases from V and 9 bases from J; bases unmatched to any gene: 6. The variable domain in full, with the rest retrieved from reference TRBV11-3 and TRBJ2-1, is EAGVVQSPRYKIIEKKQPVAFWCNPISGHNTLYWYLQNLGQGPELLIRYENEEAVDDSQLPKDRFSAERLKGVDSTLKIQPAELGDSAVYLCASSLETSGGGAEQFFGPGTRLTVL.

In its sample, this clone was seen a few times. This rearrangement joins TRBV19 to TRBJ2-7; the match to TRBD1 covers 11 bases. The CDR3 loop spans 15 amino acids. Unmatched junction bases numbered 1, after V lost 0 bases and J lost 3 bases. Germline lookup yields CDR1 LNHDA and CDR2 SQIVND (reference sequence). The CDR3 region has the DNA TGTGCCAGTAGTATAGACGGGACAGGGGGCTACGAGCAGTACTTC. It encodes CASSIDGTGGYEQYF.

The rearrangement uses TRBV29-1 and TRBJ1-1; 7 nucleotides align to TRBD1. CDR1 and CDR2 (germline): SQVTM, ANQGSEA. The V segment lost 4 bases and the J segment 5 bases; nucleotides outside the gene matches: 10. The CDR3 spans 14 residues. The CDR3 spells CSVAATGRNTEAFF. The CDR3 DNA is TGCAGCGTTGCGGCGACAGGGCGGAATACTGAAGCTTTCTTT.

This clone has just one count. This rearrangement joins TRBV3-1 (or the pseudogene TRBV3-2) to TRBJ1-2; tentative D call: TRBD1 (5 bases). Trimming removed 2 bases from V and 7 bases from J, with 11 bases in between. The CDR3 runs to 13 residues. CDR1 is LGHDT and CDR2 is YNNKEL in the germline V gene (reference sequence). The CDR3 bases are TGTGCCAGCAGCCAACAGGGTCTGATTGGCTACACCTTC. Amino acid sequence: CASSQQGLIGYTF.

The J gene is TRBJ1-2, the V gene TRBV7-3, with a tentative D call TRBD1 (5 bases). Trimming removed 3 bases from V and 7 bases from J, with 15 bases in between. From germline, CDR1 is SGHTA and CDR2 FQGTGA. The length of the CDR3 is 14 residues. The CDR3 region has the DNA TGTGCCAGCAGCTTCCGGGGGAGGGATAGTGGCTACACCTTC. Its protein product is CASSFRGRDSGYTF.

The CDR3 reads CSVESGSHGYTF. The DNA of the CDR3 is TGCAGCGTTGAATCCGGGAGCCATGGCTACACCTTC. The V and J genes are TRBV29-1 and TRBJ1-2, with D unresolved. Trimming removed 2 bases from V and 6 bases from J, with 10 bases in between. CDR1 and CDR2 from the germline V gene are SQVTM and ANQGSEA. This CDR3 has 12 amino acids.

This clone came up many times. The CDR3 nucleotides are TGTGCCAGCAGGCCTAGAATTACCGCTAGTGGCTACACCTTC. Translated, it gives CASRPRITASGYTF. The chain has TRBV5-6 and TRBJ1-2, with D hard to call. This CDR3 region has 14 residues. The V and J ends lost 5 bases and 7 bases respectively, with 18 bases between them. CDR1 and CDR2 from the germline V gene are SGHDT and YYEEEE.